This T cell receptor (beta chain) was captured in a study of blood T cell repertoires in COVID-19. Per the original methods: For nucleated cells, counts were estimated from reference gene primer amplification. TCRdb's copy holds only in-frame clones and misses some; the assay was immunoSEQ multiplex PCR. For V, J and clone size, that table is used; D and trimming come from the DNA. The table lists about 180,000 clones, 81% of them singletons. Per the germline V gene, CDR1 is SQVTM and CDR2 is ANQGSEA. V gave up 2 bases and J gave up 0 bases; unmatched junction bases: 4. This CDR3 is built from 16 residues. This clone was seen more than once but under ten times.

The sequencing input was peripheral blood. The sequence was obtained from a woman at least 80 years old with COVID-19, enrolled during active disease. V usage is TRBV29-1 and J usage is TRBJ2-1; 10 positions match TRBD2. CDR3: CSVEFPSGSSYNEQFF. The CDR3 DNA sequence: TGCAGCGTTGAATTCCCTAGCGGGAGCTCCTACAATGAGCAGTTCTTC.